This TCR beta chain stems from a study of blood T cell repertoires in COVID-19. Study overall: Researchers got acute and convalescent COVID-19 samples from the United States, Italy and Spain.

Trimming took 2 bases from V and 5 from J; bases not matched to a gene: 2. Germline V gives CDR1 MDHEN, CDR2 SYDVKM. The CDR3 length is 15 residues. Original analysis: Amplification from reference gene primers served as the basis for estimated nucleated cell counts. Produced via immunoSEQ multiplex PCR; TCRdb's table is partial and in-frame only. The V and J calls and clone size are taken from that table; D and trimming were inferred from the DNA. The sample holds about 180,000 clones, 75% to 80% seen once. The TCR was taken from an older woman with acute or convalescent COVID-19. Sequencing was carried out using peripheral blood. The rearrangement links TRBV28 to TRBJ2-2; 10 bases match TRBD2. CDR3 nucleotides: TGTGCCAGCAGTTTACCTAGCGGGGGTACCGGGGAGCTGTTTTTT. This gives the protein CASSLPSGGTGELFF.